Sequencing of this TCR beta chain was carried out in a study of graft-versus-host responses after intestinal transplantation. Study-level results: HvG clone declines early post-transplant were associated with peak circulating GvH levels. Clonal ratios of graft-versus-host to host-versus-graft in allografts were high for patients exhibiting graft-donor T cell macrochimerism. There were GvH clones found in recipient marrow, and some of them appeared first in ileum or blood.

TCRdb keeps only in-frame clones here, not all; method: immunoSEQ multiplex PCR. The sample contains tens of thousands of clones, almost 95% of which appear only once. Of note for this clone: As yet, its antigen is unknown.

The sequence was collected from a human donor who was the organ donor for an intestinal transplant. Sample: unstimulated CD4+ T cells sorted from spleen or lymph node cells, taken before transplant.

This chain's CDR3 is CASSIGPQGREKLFF. For the CDR3, the DNA is TGCGCCAGCAGCATTGGACCGCAGGGACGTGAAAAACTGTTTTTT. V gene TRBV5-1 combines with J gene TRBJ1-4; a possible D gene is TRBD1 (5 bases). Germline V gives CDR1 SGHRS, CDR2 YFSETQ. The CDR3 has 15 residues. Trimming took off 4 bases at V and 7 bases at J, with 17 bases between the two ends.